The clone carrying this T cell receptor beta chain appeared a few times. Its matching antigen is unknown. V lost 0 bases to trimming and J lost 6 bases, with 6 bases between them. Per the germline V gene, CDR1 is SGHDT and CDR2 is YYEEEE. This CDR3 is built from 12 residues. This record comes from a study of early T cells in non-severe SARS-CoV-2 infection. Across the study: Sequenced bulk RNA came from whole blood that was unsorted, and chains were unpaired.

Unique molecular identifiers tagged individual cDNA molecules. TCRdb reprocessed the 5' RACE reads with MiXCR, giving one entry per CDR3 protein. The sample contains roughly 88,000 distinct CDR3 sequences, 12% to 15% of which appear only once. Study results and caveats: VDJdb matches were skewed toward anti-spike CD8 T cell responses.

The receptor was derived from an adult who was a healthcare worker with PCR-confirmed SARS-CoV-2 infection or an uninfected control (not recorded which). Sequenced input: whole blood. The gene calls are TRBV5-6 and TRBJ1-2, with no clear D. The CDR3 reads CASSLGQDGYTF. CDR3 sequence (DNA): TGTGCCAGCAGCTTGGGTCAGGATGGCTACACCTTC.